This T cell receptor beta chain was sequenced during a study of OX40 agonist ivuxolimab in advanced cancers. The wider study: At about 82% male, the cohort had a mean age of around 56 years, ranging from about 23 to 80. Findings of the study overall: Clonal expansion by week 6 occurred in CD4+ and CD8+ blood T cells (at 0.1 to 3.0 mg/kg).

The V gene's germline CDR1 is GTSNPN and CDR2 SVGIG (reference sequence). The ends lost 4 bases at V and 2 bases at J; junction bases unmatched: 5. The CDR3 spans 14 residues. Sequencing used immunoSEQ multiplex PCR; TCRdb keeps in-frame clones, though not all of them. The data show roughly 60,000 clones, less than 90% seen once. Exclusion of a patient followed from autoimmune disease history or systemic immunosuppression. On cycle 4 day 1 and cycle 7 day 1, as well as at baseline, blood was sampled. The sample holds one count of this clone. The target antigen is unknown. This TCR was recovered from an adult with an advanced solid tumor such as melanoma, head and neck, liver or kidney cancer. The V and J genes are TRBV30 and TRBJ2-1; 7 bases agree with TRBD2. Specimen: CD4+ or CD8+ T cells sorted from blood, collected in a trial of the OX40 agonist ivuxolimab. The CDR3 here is CAWIWGGAYNEQFF. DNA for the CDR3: TGTGCCTGGATTTGGGGGGGGGCCTACAATGAGCAGTTCTTC.